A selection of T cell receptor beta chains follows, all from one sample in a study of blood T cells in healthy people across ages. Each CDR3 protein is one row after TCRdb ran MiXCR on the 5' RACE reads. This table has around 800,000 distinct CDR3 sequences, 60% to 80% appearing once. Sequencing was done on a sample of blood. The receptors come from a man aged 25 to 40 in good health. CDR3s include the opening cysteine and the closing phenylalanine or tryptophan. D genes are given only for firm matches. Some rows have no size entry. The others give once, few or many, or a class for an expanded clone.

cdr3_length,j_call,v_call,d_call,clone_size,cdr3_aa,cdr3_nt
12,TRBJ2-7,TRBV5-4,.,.,CVSSLESYEQYF,TGTGTCAGCAGCTTGGAAAGTTACGAGCAGTACTTC
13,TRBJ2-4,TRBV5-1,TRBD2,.,CASSLVREGIQYF,TGCGCCAGCAGCTTGGTACGGGAGGGCATTCAGTACTTC
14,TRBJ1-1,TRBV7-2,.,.,CASSSDGKNTEAFF,TGTGCCAGCAGCTCTGATGGGAAAAACACTGAAGCTTTCTTT
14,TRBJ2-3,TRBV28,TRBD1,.,CASSPGTGVHTQYF,TGTGCCAGCAGCCCCGGGACAGGGGTTCATACGCAGTATTTT
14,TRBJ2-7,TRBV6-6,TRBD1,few,CASAPTTGVDEQYF,TGTGCCAGTGCACCGACGACAGGGGTGGACGAGCAGTACTTC
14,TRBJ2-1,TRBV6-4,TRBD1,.,CASSERTGGNEQFF,TGTGCCAGCAGTGAGAGGACAGGGGGCAATGAGCAGTTCTTC
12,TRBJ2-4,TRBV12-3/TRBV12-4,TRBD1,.,CASRQGANIQYF,TGTGCCAGTCGACAGGGTGCAAACATTCAGTACTTC
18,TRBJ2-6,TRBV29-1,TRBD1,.,CSVEDADRGGPRANVLTF,TGCAGCGTTGAAGATGCGGACAGGGGGGGCCCTAGGGCCAACGTCCTGACTTTC
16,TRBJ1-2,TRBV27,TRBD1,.,CASSLYGQGVEYGYTF,TGTGCCAGCAGTCTCTATGGCCAGGGGGTTGAATATGGCTACACCTTC
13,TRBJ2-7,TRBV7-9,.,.,CASSSAVAYEQYF,TGTGCCAGCAGCTCGGCAGTCGCCTACGAGCAGTACTTC
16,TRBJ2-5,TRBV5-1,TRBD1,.,CASSLGRTGAKETQYF,TGCGCCAGCAGCTTGGGGAGGACAGGGGCCAAAGAGACCCAGTACTTC
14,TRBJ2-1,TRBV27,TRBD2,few,CASSLGLAHNEQFF,TGTGCCAGCAGTCTGGGACTAGCCCACAATGAGCAGTTCTTC
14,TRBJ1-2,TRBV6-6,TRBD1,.,CASSYSTGYDGYTF,TGTGCCAGCAGTTACTCGACAGGGTACGATGGCTACACCTTC
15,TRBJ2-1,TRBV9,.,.,CASSVANRDHDEQFF,TGTGCCAGCAGCGTAGCTAACAGGGACCACGATGAGCAGTTCTTC
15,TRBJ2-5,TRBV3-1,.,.,CASPGRTGDQETQYF,TGTGCCAGCCCCGGAAGGACGGGCGATCAAGAGACCCAGTACTTC
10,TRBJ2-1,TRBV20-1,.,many,CSASINEQFF,TGCAGTGCTAGTATCAATGAGCAGTTCTTC
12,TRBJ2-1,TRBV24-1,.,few,CATSGPYSEQFF,TGTGCCACCAGTGGGCCGTACAGTGAGCAGTTCTTC
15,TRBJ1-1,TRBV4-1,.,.,CASGKGSNMNTEAFF,TGCGCCAGCGGCAAAGGATCCAACATGAACACTGAAGCTTTCTTT
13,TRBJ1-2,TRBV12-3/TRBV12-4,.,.,CASSLWVNYGYTF,TGTGCCAGCAGTTTGTGGGTTAACTATGGCTACACCTTC
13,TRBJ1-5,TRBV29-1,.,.,CSVGWGGGQPQHF,TGCAGCGTTGGATGGGGGGGCGGTCAGCCCCAGCATTTT
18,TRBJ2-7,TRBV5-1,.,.,CASSLGVPGRADSYEQYF,TGCGCCAGCAGCTTGGGGGTACCGGGACGAGCGGACTCCTACGAGCAGTACTTC
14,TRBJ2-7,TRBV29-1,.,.,CSGCTGTGSYEQYF,TGCAGCGGATGCACCGGGACGGGCTCCTACGAGCAGTACTTC
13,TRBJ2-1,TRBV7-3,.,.,CASSSLASHEQFF,TGTGCCAGCAGCTCGCTAGCGTCCCACGAGCAGTTCTTC
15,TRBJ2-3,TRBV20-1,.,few,CSARGAQPSTDTQYF,TGCAGTGCTCGGGGGGCCCAGCCCAGCACAGATACGCAGTATTTT
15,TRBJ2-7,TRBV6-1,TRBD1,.,CAGQGGDTGVNEQYF,TGTGCCGGACAGGGGGGCGACACCGGGGTCAACGAGCAGTACTTC
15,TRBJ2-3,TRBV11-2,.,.,CASSLTQASTDTQYF,TGTGCCAGCAGCCTTACACAGGCTAGCACAGATACGCAGTATTTT
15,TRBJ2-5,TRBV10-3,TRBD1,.,CAISVDRGEGETQYF,TGTGCCATCAGTGTCGACAGGGGAGAGGGAGAGACCCAGTACTTC
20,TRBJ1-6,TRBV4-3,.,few,CASSQDPPIPGSGYNSPLHF,TGCGCCAGCAGCCAAGATCCCCCAATCCCGGGGAGCGGGTATAATTCACCCCTCCACTTT
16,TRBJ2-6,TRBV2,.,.,CASSAGVPPGANVLTF,TGTGCCAGCAGTGCGGGGGTTCCGCCTGGGGCCAACGTCCTGACTTTC
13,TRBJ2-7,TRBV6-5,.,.,CASRPGAPYEQYF,TGTGCCAGCAGGCCCGGGGCTCCCTACGAGCAGTACTTC
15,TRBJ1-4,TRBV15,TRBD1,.,CATGQGGVTNEKLFF,TGTGCCACCGGCCAGGGGGGCGTAACTAATGAAAAACTGTTTTTT